The 8 T cell receptor beta chains presented below share a single source sample, sequenced in a study of blood T cell repertoires in COVID-19. Libraries were prepared by immunoSEQ multiplex PCR; TCRdb keeps only in-frame clonotypes and omits some of them. There are approximately 170,000 clones in the sample; about 90% occur only once, and approximately 4% lies in the top ten. Sequences were obtained from peripheral blood. Every receptor here comes from a woman aged 70-85 years with acute or convalescent COVID-19.

V usage is TRBV4-3 and J usage is TRBJ2-1; TRBD2 matches at 15 bases. With 4 bases clipped from V and 0 bases from J, the junction kept 7 bases outside the gene matches. Per the germline V gene, CDR1 is LGHNA and CDR2 is YSLEER. The CDR3 runs 19 residues. CDR3 bases: TGCGCCAGCAGCCGAGGACTAGCGGGAGGGACAGGCTCCTACAATGAGCAGTTCTTC. Amino acid sequence: CASSRGLAGGTGSYNEQFF.

This chain connects TRBV5-4 to TRBJ1-4; TRBD1 is a possible D gene (5 bases). The V end lost 4 bases, the J end lost 6 bases, and 19 bases lay between the germline ends. CDR1 is SGHNT, CDR2 YYREEE, per germline (reference sequence). CDR3 length: 16 amino acids. CDR3 in amino acids: CASSLGGPMDDEKLFF. For the CDR3, the DNA is TGTGCCAGCAGCCTCGGGGGACCTATGGATGATGAAAAACTGTTTTTT.

The rearrangement uses TRBV10-3 and TRBJ2-7, with 11 bases matching TRBD2. Germline trimming cut 0 bases from V and 6 bases from J; bases unmatched to any gene: 16. This CDR3 region has 19 residues. CDR1 and CDR2 from the germline V gene are ENHRY and SYGVKD. The CDR3 loop reads CAISESSRRLAGTGGEQYF. In DNA form, the CDR3 reads TGTGCCATCAGTGAGTCGAGTCGGAGACTAGCGGGAACCGGCGGCGAGCAGTACTTC.

This clone occurred a few times. The V gene is TRBV19, the J gene TRBJ2-7, with D perhaps matching TRBD1 (6 bases). V lost 4 bases, J lost 2 bases, and 18 bases lay in between. Germline CDR1 is LNHDA and CDR2 is SQIVND (reference sequence). This CDR3 has 16 amino acids. CDR3 sequence (DNA): TGTGCCAGTAGTAAACACGGACAGCAGTCTACCTACGAGCAGTACTTC. It is translated as CASSKHGQQSTYEQYF. Together with reference TRBV19 and TRBJ2-7, the CDR3 gives the full variable domain: DGGITQSPKYLFRKEGQNVTLSCEQNLNHDAMYWYRQDPGQGLRLIYYSQIVNDFQKGDIAEGYSVSREKKESFPLTVTSAQKNPTAFYLCASSKHGQQSTYEQYFGPGTRLTVT.

This sequence joins TRBV30 and TRBJ2-3, with a tentative D call TRBD1 (6 bases). Germline V gene data show CDR1 as GTSNPN and CDR2 as SVGIG (reference sequence). The CDR3 contains 14 residues. Trimming took 4 bases from V and 4 from J, leaving 15 bases between them. CDR3 bases: TGTGCCTGGACCCCCAGGGGAGCCGCAGATACGCAGTATTTT. It specifies CAWTPRGAADTQYF.

The chain combines TRBV10-2 with TRBJ1-4; D is ambiguous. The CDR3 consists of 14 residues. The V end was cut by 3 bases, the J end by 0 bases, with 5 bases between. CDR1 is WSHSY, CDR2 SAAADI, per germline. CDR3 nucleotide sequence: TGCGCCAGCAGTGACAGTGCAACTAATGAAAAACTGTTTTTT. It specifies CASSDSATNEKLFF.

The chain links TRBV4-3 to TRBJ2-2, with 7 bases lining up with TRBD2. Trimming removed 0 bases from V and 1 base from J; junction bases left unmatched: 11. This CDR3 comprises 19 residues. CDR1 LGHNA and CDR2 YSLEER come from the germline V gene. The CDR3 bases are TGCGCCAGCAGCCAAGAAGGCCTGGGGACTACAGAGAACACCGGGGAGCTGTTTTTT. Translation: CASSQEGLGTTENTGELFF.

The V and J genes are TRBV7-6 and TRBJ2-5; 12 bases are shared with TRBD2. CDR1 and CDR2 from the germline V gene are SGHVS and FNYEAQ. This CDR3 region has 18 residues. Trimming cost V 5 bases and J 1 base; bases outside gene matches: 11. The CDR3 nucleotides read TGTGCCAGCAGCCTCGCCCCGACTAGCGGGAGAATCCAAGAGACCCAGTACTTC. The encoded protein is CASSLAPTSGRIQETQYF.